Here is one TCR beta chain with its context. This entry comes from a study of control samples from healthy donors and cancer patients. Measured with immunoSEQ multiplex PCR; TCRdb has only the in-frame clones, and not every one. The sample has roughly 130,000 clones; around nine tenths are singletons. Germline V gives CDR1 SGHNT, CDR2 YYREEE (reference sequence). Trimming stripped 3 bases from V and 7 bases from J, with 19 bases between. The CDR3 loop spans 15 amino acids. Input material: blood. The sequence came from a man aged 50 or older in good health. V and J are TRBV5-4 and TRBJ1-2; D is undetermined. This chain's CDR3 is CASSSWTEIFSGYTF. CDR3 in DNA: TGTGCCAGCAGCTCATGGACGGAGATCTTCAGTGGCTACACCTTC.